The clone carrying this T cell receptor (beta chain) was recorded many times. Its antigen is undetermined. This sample stems from a study of T cells in Graves' hyperthyroidism and ophthalmopathy. The study, taken as a whole, reports: Among clonotypes expanded in thyroid above 0.001, most were also found in blood.

Amplified TCR beta CDR3 regions derived from RNA transcripts. TCR CDR3 underwent first-round RT-PCR with the HTBI primer set. From the multiplex PCR reads, TCRdb called clonotypes with MiXCR, one entry per CDR3 protein. In the table there are nearly 600,000 distinct CDR3 sequences, 14% of which are singletons. J lost 2 bases, V lost 3 bases, and 1 base had no gene match. The V gene's germline CDR1 is DFQATT and CDR2 SNEGSKA (reference sequence). The CDR3 spans 14 residues. The TCR comes from a woman aged 18-29 years with Graves' ophthalmopathy. This chain uses TRBV20-1 with TRBJ2-3, with 11 bases fitting TRBD2. Sequenced: blood. The CDR3 DNA sequence: TGCAGTGCTAGGACTAGCGGGAACACAGATACGCAGTATTTT. Residues: CSARTSGNTDTQYF.